Following are 20 T cell receptor beta chains from one sample sequenced in a study of CD8 T cells in Susac syndrome. Random-hexamer reverse transcription was applied to roughly 0.5 to 1 ug RNA. TCRdb ran MiXCR on the immunoSEQ multiplex PCR reads and lists one entry per CDR3 protein. The table shows some 300,000 distinct CDR3 sequences, with 65% to 90% occurring only once. The sequenced sample was CD8+ T cells from PBMCs. The receptors originated from a human donor with multiple sclerosis.

The CDR3 sequence is CASSYQANSGANVLTF. In DNA, the CDR3 is TGTGCCAGCAGTTATCAGGCCAACTCTGGGGCCAACGTCCTGACTTTC. V and J are TRBV28 and TRBJ2-6; D gene uncertain. The CDR3 consists of 16 residues. Trimming left V 4 bases short and J 0 bases short, with 10 bases between. Germline lookup yields CDR1 MDHEN and CDR2 SYDVKM.

CDR3 amino acids: CASSPQGLLGNTEAFF. As DNA, the CDR3 is TGTGCCAGCAGCCCACAGGGGCTATTGGGGAACACTGAAGCTTTCTTT. This sequence joins TRBV28 and TRBJ1-1; TRBD1 aligns across 7 bases. Trimming removed 6 bases from V and 1 base from J; junction bases left unmatched: 11. The CDR3 is 16 residues long. Looked up from germline, CDR1 is MDHEN and CDR2 is SYDVKM.

The chain employs TRBV20-1 and TRBJ1-5; 10 positions match TRBD1. CDR1 is DFQATT, CDR2 SNEGSKA, per germline (reference sequence). There are 18 residues in the CDR3. V trimming: 1 base; J trimming: 7 bases; junction bases outside the gene matches: 16. CDR3 in amino acids: CSARAPGWRDRGFQPQHF. In DNA, the CDR3 is TGCAGTGCTAGAGCCCCCGGGTGGAGGGACAGGGGTTTCCAGCCCCAGCATTTT.

The chain employs TRBV12-3 or TRBV12-4 and TRBJ2-1; maybe TRBD1 (6 bases). V dropped 2 bases and J dropped 8 bases, with 13 bases sitting between them. CDR3 size: 14 residues. The CDR3: CASSLWAGEYEQFF. CDR3 DNA: TGTGCCAGCAGTTTATGGGCAGGGGAGTATGAGCAGTTCTTC.

The V call is TRBV27, the J call TRBJ2-1, with 9 bases lining up with TRBD1. Germline-derived CDR1 and CDR2 are MNHEY and SMNVEV (reference sequence). This CDR3 is 15 amino acids long. After removal of 7 bases from V and 6 bases from J, the junction contained 10 bases not matched to a gene. In DNA form, the CDR3 reads TGTGCCAGCAAAAACCCGGGACAGGGCCTCAATGAGCAGTTCTTC. Translating gives CASKNPGQGLNEQFF.

CDR3 residues: CASSLIPASGRTREQYF. The CDR3 DNA sequence: TGTGCCAGCAGTTTAATCCCGGCTAGCGGGAGGACTCGGGAGCAGTACTTC. The chain couples TRBV27 to TRBJ2-7, with 11 bases fitting TRBD2. After removal of 2 bases from V and 7 bases from J, the junction contained 13 bases not matched to a gene. The CDR3 is 17 amino acids. CDR1 is MNHEY, CDR2 SMNVEV, per germline (reference sequence).

This chain uses TRBV28 with TRBJ2-2; the D is unclear. The CDR3 length is 13 residues. Germline CDR1 and CDR2: MDHEN and SYDVKM. The ends were cut back, 2 bases at V and 7 bases at J, with 8 bases in the middle. CDR3 residues: CASSLEAGGELFF. The CDR3 DNA sequence: TGTGCCAGCAGTTTAGAGGCTGGCGGGGAGCTGTTTTTT.

This clonotype was seen once. The chain joins TRBV5-6 to TRBJ2-1; no reliable D call. The germline V gene has CDR1 SGHDT and CDR2 YYEEEE. V was shortened by 4 bases and J by 1 base, with 6 bases between the two germline ends. CDR3 length: 13 amino acids. CDR3 DNA sequence: TGTGCCAGCAGCCCACCTTCCTACAATGAGCAGTTCTTC. It is translated as CASSPPSYNEQFF. The full variable domain, in which reference TRBV5-6 and TRBJ2-1 provide the parts outside the CDR3, is DAGVTQSPTHLIKTRGQQVTLRCSPKSGHDTVSWYQQALGQGPQFIFQYYEEEERQRGNFPDRFSGHQFPNYSSELNVNALLLGDSALYLCASSPPSYNEQFFGPGTRLTVL.

The chain combines TRBV2 with TRBJ2-3; D is unclear. This CDR3 is 12 amino acids long. Germline values: CDR1 SNHLY, CDR2 FYNNEI. V lost 8 bases, J lost 0 bases, and 6 bases lay in between. CDR3: CASVGSTDTQYF. CDR3 nucleotides: TGTGCCAGCGTTGGCAGCACAGATACGCAGTATTTT.

The V call is TRBV19, the J call TRBJ1-1; possible D gene TRBD1, 5 bases. Trimming shortened V by 9 bases and J by 4 bases, and 15 bases separated the two germline ends. Germline values: CDR1 LNHDA, CDR2 SQIVND (reference sequence). This CDR3 contains 13 residues. As DNA, the CDR3 is TGTGCCAGCCGCGACGGGGCCATCACTGAAGCTTTCTTT. This sequence encodes CASRDGAITEAFF.

J is TRBJ2-7 and V is TRBV14, with D possibly matching TRBD1 (5 bases). The CDR3 is 15 residues long. Germline V gene lookup returns CDR1 SGHDN and CDR2 FVKESK. V lost 0 bases and J lost 5, with 14 bases in between. The CDR3 DNA reads as TGTGCCAGCAGCCAAGATGGCAGGGTCCCCGACGAGCAGTACTTC. Translation gives CASSQDGRVPDEQYF.

The J gene is TRBJ1-6, the V gene TRBV9; possibly TRBD1 for D (5 bases). V lost 4 bases, J lost 10 bases, and 15 bases lay in between. Germline V CDR1 and CDR2: SGDLS, YYNGEE. This CDR3 is 14 amino acids long. CDR3 in amino acids: CASSSRGGGSPLHF. The DNA of the CDR3 is TGTGCCAGCAGCTCCCGCGGGGGTGGATCACCCCTCCACTTT.

This clonotype was recorded once. V usage is TRBV30 and J usage is TRBJ2-7; weak D call: TRBD2 (5 bases). The V and J ends lost 0 bases and 5 bases respectively, with 8 bases between them. CDR1 and CDR2 from the germline V gene are GTSNPN and SVGIG (reference sequence). The CDR3 has 12 residues. The CDR3 loop is CAWSVLEDEQYF. The CDR3 DNA follows: TGTGCCTGGAGTGTACTAGAAGACGAGCAGTACTTC.

This chain links TRBV7-2 with TRBJ2-7, with D possibly matching TRBD2 (5 bases). V was trimmed by 2 bases and J by 2 bases, leaving 16 bases between them. The CDR3 is 16 amino acids. CDR1 is SGHTA and CDR2 is FQGNSA in the germline V gene. Written as DNA, the CDR3 is TGTGCCAGCAGCTTATTGGCAGAGGGATTCCCCTACGAGCAGTACTTC. This encodes CASSLLAEGFPYEQYF.

The J gene is TRBJ2-7, the V gene TRBV13; 8 nucleotides match TRBD2. Germline V lookup: CDR1 PRHDT, CDR2 FYEKMQ (reference sequence). The length of the CDR3 is 16 residues. With 4 bases clipped from V and 5 bases from J, the junction kept 13 bases outside the gene matches. The CDR3 sequence is CASSSSSAGVLNEQYF. The CDR3 nucleotides are TGTGCCAGCAGCTCCTCGTCAGCGGGAGTGCTGAACGAGCAGTACTTC.

V and J are TRBV27 and TRBJ2-7; 11 bases agree with TRBD2. Germline CDR1 MNHEY, CDR2 SMNVEV (reference sequence). J was trimmed by 5 bases and V by 6 bases; bases with no gene match: 9. This CDR3 has 15 amino acids. CDR3 sequence (DNA): TGTGCCAGCAGCCCCGGGACTAGCGGCCTCAACGAGCAGTACTTC. Translating it yields CASSPGTSGLNEQYF.

This rearrangement joins TRBV27 to TRBJ2-7; D is possibly TRBD1 (6 bases). Trimming stripped 1 base from V and 4 bases from J, with 14 bases between. Germline CDR1 and CDR2: MNHEY and SMNVEV (reference sequence). CDR3 length: 15 amino acids. The CDR3 region has the DNA TGTGCCAGCAGTTTATATGCACAGGGTAGATACGAGCAGTACTTC. This translates into CASSLYAQGRYEQYF.

The V gene is TRBV19, the J gene TRBJ2-6; D is unresolved. This CDR3 region has 14 residues. Germline CDR1 reads LNHDA; CDR2 reads SQIVND (reference sequence). V lost 3 bases and J 0 bases, leaving 3 bases between the germline ends. CDR3 nucleotides: TGTGCCAGTAGTATCCTCTCTGGGGCCAACGTCCTGACTTTC. Residues: CASSILSGANVLTF.

The chain has TRBV19 and TRBJ2-2, with unresolved D. The CDR3 covers 13 residues. With 7 bases removed from V and 7 bases from J, the gap between germline ends came to 13 bases. Germline V gene lookup returns CDR1 LNHDA and CDR2 SQIVND (reference sequence). CDR3 nucleotides: TGTGCCAGTAACCCACCGGAGAACGGGGAGCTGTTTTTT. Its translation: CASNPPENGELFF.

The chain couples TRBV30 to TRBJ1-4; D not resolved. V was shortened by 1 base and J by 10 bases, with 10 bases between the two germline ends. The CDR3 contains 12 residues. Germline-derived CDR1 and CDR2 are GTSNPN and SVGIG (reference sequence). The CDR3 is CAWSAGPGKLFF. CDR3 DNA: TGTGCCTGGAGTGCCGGCCCGGGAAAACTGTTTTTT.